What follows describes a single TCR beta chain. Its antigen is as yet unknown. TCRdb independently ran MiXCR on the 5' RACE reads; one entry per CDR3 protein. The table has 200,000 or so distinct CDR3 sequences, roughly 24% seen once. These data are taken from a study of CD8 T cells in ankylosing spondylitis. Overall study findings and caveats: Prior literature has documented some motif variants in synovial fluid and blood from reactive arthritis.

The CDR3 has 15 residues. Losses at the gene ends were 8 bases for V and 1 base for J; bases not matched to a gene: 6. CDR1 is SGHVS, CDR2 FNYEAQ, per germline. The gene calls are TRBV7-6 and TRBJ2-3; 10 nucleotides line up with TRBD2. This TCR was sampled from a male donor with ankylosing spondylitis or in good health (not recorded which). Sequenced sample: blood, either unsorted or a sorted T cell fraction (not recorded which). CDR3 sequence: CASATSGIGTDTQYF. In DNA form, the CDR3 reads TGTGCCAGCGCTACTAGCGGGATTGGCACAGATACGCAGTATTTT. Combining the CDR3 with reference TRBV7-6 and TRBJ2-3 gives the whole variable domain GAGVSQSPRYKVTKRGQDVALRCDPISGHVSLYWYRQALGQGPEFLTYFNYEAQQDKSGLPNDRFSAERPEGSISTLTIQRTEQRDSAMYRCASATSGIGTDTQYFGPGTRLTVL.